Included here is one TCR beta chain sequence, with context. These data belong to a study of blood T cell repertoires in COVID-19. Study overall: T cells, B-cell-depleted T cells, or PBMCs supplied cDNA or gDNA.

Authors' methods: Reference gene primer amplification gave nucleated cell count estimates. Produced via immunoSEQ multiplex PCR; TCRdb's table is partial and in-frame only. V and J calls and clone size come straight from that table; D and trimming were deduced from the DNA. The sample yields about 70,000 clones, more than 75% seen once. Germline lookup yields CDR1 SEHNR and CDR2 FQNEAQ (reference sequence). V was shortened by 6 bases and J by 4 bases, with 12 bases between the two germline ends. The CDR3 loop spans 13 amino acids. Sequencing used peripheral blood. This clonotype was obtained from a human donor in a cohort sampled during active COVID-19. V and J are TRBV7-9 and TRBJ2-5; the D gene is possibly TRBD1 (6 bases). In DNA form, the CDR3 reads TGTGCCAGCAGGATGACAGGCGGAGAGACCCAGTACTTC. Its translation: CASRMTGGETQYF. The variable domain in full, with the rest retrieved from reference TRBV7-9 and TRBJ2-5, is DTGVSQNPRHKITKRGQNVTFRCDPISEHNRLYWYRQTLGQGPEFLTYFQNEAQLEKSRLLSDRFSAERPKGSFSTLEIQRTEQGDSAMYLCASRMTGGETQYFGPGTRLLVL.